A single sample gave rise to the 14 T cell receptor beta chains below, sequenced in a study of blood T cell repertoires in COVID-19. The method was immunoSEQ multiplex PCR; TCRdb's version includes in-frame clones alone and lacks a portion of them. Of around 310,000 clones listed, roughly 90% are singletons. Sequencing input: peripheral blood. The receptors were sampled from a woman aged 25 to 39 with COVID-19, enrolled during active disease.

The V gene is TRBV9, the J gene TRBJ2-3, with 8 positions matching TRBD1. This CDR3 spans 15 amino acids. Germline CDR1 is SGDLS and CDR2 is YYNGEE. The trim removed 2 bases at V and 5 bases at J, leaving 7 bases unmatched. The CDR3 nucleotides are TGTGCCAGCAGCGTTGGGACAGGAGGAGGAGATACGCAGTATTTT. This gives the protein CASSVGTGGGDTQYF.

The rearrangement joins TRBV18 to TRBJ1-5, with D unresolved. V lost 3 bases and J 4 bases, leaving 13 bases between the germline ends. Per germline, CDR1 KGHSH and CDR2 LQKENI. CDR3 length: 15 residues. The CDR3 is CASSPNTRSNQPQHF. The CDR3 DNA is TGTGCCAGCTCACCCAATACCAGGTCAAATCAGCCCCAGCATTTT.

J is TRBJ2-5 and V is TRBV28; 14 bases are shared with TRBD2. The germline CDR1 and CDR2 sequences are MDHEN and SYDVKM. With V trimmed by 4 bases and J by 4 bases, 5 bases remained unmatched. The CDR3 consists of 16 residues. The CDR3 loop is CASSSWTSGRSETQYF. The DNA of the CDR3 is TGTGCCAGCAGTTCGTGGACTAGCGGGAGGTCAGAGACCCAGTACTTC.

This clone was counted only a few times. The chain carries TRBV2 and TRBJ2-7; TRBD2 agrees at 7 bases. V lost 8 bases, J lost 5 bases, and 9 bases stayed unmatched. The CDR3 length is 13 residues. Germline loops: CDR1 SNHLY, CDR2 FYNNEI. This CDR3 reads CASDGGISNEQYF. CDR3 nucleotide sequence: TGTGCCAGCGACGGGGGGATATCTAACGAGCAGTACTTC.

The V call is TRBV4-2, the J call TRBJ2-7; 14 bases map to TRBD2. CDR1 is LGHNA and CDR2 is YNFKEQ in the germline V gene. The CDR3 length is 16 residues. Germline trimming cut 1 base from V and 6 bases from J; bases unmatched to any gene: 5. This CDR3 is CASSQVGLAGGSEQYF. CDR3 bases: TGTGCCAGCAGCCAAGTTGGACTAGCGGGAGGTAGCGAGCAGTACTTC.

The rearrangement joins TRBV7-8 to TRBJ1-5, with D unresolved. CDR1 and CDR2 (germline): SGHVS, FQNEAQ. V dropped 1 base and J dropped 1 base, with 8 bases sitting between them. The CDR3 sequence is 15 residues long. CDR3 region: CASSLVRLSNQPQHF. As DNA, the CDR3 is TGTGCCAGCAGCTTAGTGCGGCTGAGCAATCAGCCCCAGCATTTT. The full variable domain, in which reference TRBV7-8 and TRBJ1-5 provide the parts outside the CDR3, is GAGVSQSPRYKVAKRGQDVALRCDPISGHVSLFWYQQALGQGPEFLTYFQNEAQLDKSGLPSDRFFAERPEGSVSTLKIQRTQQEDSAVYLCASSLVRLSNQPQHFGDGTRLSIL.

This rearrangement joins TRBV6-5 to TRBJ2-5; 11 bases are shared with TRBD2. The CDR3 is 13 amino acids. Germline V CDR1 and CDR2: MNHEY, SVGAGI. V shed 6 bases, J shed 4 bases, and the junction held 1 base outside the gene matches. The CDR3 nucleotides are TGTGCCAGCAGAGGACTAGCGGGAGAGACCCAGTACTTC. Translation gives CASRGLAGETQYF.

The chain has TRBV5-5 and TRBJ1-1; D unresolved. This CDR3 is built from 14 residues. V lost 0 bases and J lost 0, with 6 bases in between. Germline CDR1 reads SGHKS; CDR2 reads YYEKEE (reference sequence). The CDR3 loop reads CASSLAIVNTEAFF. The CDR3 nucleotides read TGTGCCAGCAGCTTGGCCATAGTGAACACTGAAGCTTTCTTT.

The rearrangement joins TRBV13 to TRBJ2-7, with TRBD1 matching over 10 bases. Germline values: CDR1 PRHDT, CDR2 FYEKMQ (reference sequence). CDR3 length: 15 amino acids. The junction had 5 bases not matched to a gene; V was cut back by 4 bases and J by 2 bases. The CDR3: CASSSTGTGAYEQYF. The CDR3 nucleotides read TGTGCCAGCAGCTCTACCGGGACAGGGGCCTACGAGCAGTACTTC.

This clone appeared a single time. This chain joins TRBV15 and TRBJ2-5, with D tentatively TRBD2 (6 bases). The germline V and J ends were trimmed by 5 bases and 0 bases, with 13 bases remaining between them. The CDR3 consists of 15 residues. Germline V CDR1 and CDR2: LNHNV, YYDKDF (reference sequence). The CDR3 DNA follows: TGTGCCACCAGCTCCCCAGGGACTTACCAAGAGACCCAGTACTTC. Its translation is CATSSPGTYQETQYF.

In nucleotides, the CDR3 is TGTGCCAGCACCGCAACGGGAGATAGCAATCAGCCCCAGCATTTT. Its protein is CASTATGDSNQPQHF. V and J are TRBV18 and TRBJ1-5; unclear D gene. The CDR3 totals 15 residues. The germline V gene encodes CDR1 KGHSH and CDR2 LQKENI. With 8 bases removed from V and 0 bases from J, the gap between germline ends came to 14 bases. The full variable domain, rest sourced from reference TRBV18 and TRBJ1-5, is NAGVMQNPRHLVRRRGQEARLRCSPMKGHSHVYWYRQLPEEGLKFMVYLQKENIIDESGMPKERFSAEFPKEGPSILRIQQVVRGDSAAYFCASTATGDSNQPQHFGDGTRLSIL.

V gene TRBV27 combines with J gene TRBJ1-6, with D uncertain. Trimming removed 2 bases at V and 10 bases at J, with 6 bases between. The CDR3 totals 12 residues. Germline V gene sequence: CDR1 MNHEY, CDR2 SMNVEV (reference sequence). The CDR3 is CASSLNLSPLHF. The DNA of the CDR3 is TGTGCCAGCAGTTTAAATCTGTCACCCCTCCACTTT.

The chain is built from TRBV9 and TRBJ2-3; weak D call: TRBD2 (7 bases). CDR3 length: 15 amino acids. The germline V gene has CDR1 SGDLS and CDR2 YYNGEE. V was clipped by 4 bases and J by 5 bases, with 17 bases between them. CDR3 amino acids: CASSPWGGRGDTQYF. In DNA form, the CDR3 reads TGTGCCAGCAGCCCCTGGGGGGGGCGAGGAGATACGCAGTATTTT.

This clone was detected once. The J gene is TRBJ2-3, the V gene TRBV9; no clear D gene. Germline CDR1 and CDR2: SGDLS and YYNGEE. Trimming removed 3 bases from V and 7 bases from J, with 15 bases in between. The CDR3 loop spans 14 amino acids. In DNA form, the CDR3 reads TGTGCCAGCAGCGCAGCAGGCACCGGTAATACGCAGTATTTT. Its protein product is CASSAAGTGNTQYF.